One and the same sample provided the 22 T cell receptor beta chains below, sequenced in a study of PD-1 blockade in mismatch repair-deficient tumors. The data were produced by immunoSEQ multiplex PCR, yet TCRdb's version contains in-frame clones alone and is incomplete. Here the sample spans about 79,000 clones, roughly 80% being singletons. The sequencing here drew on peripheral blood, taken 44 weeks after starting pembrolizumab. These receptor sequences come from an adult with mismatch repair-deficient cancer.

This chain links TRBV19 with TRBJ1-5, with D unclear. This CDR3 comprises 14 residues. The germline V gene encodes CDR1 LNHDA and CDR2 SQIVND (reference sequence). Trimming pared 4 bases from V and 4 bases from J, leaving 11 bases between. For the CDR3, the DNA is TGTGCCAGTAGTAGAGATCTAAGTAATCAGCCCCAGCATTTT. Translation: CASSRDLSNQPQHF.

The rearrangement joins TRBV13 to TRBJ1-1; D may be TRBD1 (6 bases). This CDR3 comprises 14 residues. V was shortened by 2 bases and J by 5 bases, with 12 bases between the two germline ends. Germline loops: CDR1 PRHDT, CDR2 FYEKMQ (reference sequence). In nucleotides, the CDR3 is TGTGCCAGCAGCTTATCAGGGGAGAGGACTGAAGCTTTCTTT. It translates to CASSLSGERTEAFF.

V is TRBV21-1 and J is TRBJ2-2; TRBD2 was called by the table and not checked on the DNA. TRBV21-1 is reported as a pseudogene. The CDR3 runs to 17 residues. The CDR3 region has the DNA TGTGCCAGCAGCAAAGCGCCCCTAGTCAGCTGCACCGGGGAGCTGTTTTTT. It yields the protein CASSKAPLVSCTGELFF.

This chain links TRBV5-6 with TRBJ2-7, with D perhaps assigned TRBD1 or TRBD2 (7 bases each). The CDR3 runs 16 residues. CDR1 is SGHDT and CDR2 is YYEEEE in the germline V gene. V was cut by 4 bases and J by 3 bases, with 20 bases left in between. This CDR3 reads CASSVGGGYSYYEQYF. The CDR3 DNA sequence: TGTGCCAGCAGCGTGGGAGGGGGCTATTCCTACTACGAGCAGTACTTC. Variable domain in full (rest from reference TRBV5-6 and TRBJ2-7): DAGVTQSPTHLIKTRGQQVTLRCSPKSGHDTVSWYQQALGQGPQFIFQYYEEEERQRGNFPDRFSGHQFPNYSSELNVNALLLGDSALYLCASSVGGGYSYYEQYFGPGTRLTVT.

A word on this clone: A read error may produce the germline difference seen at one junction end. The chain joins TRBV6-5 to TRBJ2-7, with 7 bases fitting TRBD2. CDR1 and CDR2 (germline): MNHEY, SVGAGI. The CDR3 is made up of 14 amino acids. DNA of the CDR3: TGTGCCAGCAGTTATGGTCTAGCGGAATACGAGCAGTGCTTC. It is translated as CASSYGLAEYEQCF.

This sequence joins TRBV29-1 and TRBJ2-1; 9 nucleotides match TRBD2. Germline V gene sequence: CDR1 SQVTM, CDR2 ANQGSEA. The CDR3 runs 16 residues. The trim removed 4 bases at V and 6 bases at J, leaving 13 bases unmatched. The DNA of the CDR3 is TGCAGCGTTGGCCCACCGACTAGCGGCCTCCCCAATGAGCAGTTCTTC. This codes for CSVGPPTSGLPNEQFF.

This sequence joins TRBV30 and TRBJ1-1; D might be TRBD1 (5 bases). Germline loops: CDR1 GTSNPN, CDR2 SVGIG (reference sequence). Trimming took 2 bases from V and 9 from J, leaving 16 bases between them. This CDR3 spans 13 amino acids. CDR3 residues: CAWSLIGAQKAFF. CDR3 coding DNA: TGTGCCTGGAGTCTCATAGGGGCTCAAAAAGCTTTCTTT.

The gene calls are TRBV9 and TRBJ1-1; a weak D match, TRBD1 (6 bases). There are 14 residues in the CDR3. From germline, CDR1 is SGDLS and CDR2 YYNGEE. Trimming stripped 4 bases from V and 4 bases from J, with 14 bases between. The CDR3 loop is CASSLSEGGTEAFF. The CDR3 DNA sequence: TGTGCCAGCAGCCTGTCCGAAGGGGGCACTGAAGCTTTCTTT.

This clone was counted a few times. This chain uses TRBV10-3 with TRBJ1-2; tentative D call: TRBD1 (6 bases). Trimming pared 10 bases from V and 6 bases from J, leaving 15 bases between. CDR1 and CDR2 from the germline V gene are ENHRY and SYGVKD. CDR3 size: 12 residues. The CDR3 nucleotides are TGTGCCACCATTCAGGGGAAGGATGGCTACACCTTC. Its translation is CATIQGKDGYTF.

This chain uses TRBV9 with TRBJ1-2, with TRBD1 as a possible D gene (6 bases). The ends were cut back, 4 bases at V and 4 bases at J, with 14 bases in the middle. The CDR3 sequence is 14 residues long. Germline values: CDR1 SGDLS, CDR2 YYNGEE. The CDR3 DNA is TGTGCCAGCAGCAAGACAGGAGACACCTATGGCTACACCTTC. It specifies CASSKTGDTYGYTF.

This rearrangement joins TRBV7-5 to TRBJ1-2; the D call of TRBD1 is as the table states it, not checked on the DNA. TRBV7-5 is flagged as a pseudogene. The CDR3 totals 11 residues. The CDR3 DNA follows: TGTGCCGGGACAGGGACTTCGGGCTACACCTTC. Translating gives CAGTGTSGYTF.

This clone appeared a single time. This chain connects TRBV11-2 to TRBJ2-4, with D possibly TRBD1 on 6 matching bases. V was clipped by 5 bases and J by 5 bases, with 16 bases between them. CDR1 SGHAT and CDR2 FQNNGV come from the germline V gene. The CDR3 length is 15 residues. CDR3 sequence: CASSAAGQWENIQYF. For the CDR3, the DNA is TGTGCCAGCAGCGCGGCCGGACAGTGGGAAAACATTCAGTACTTC.

This clone was found a few times. This chain links TRBV27 with TRBJ2-5; 8 nucleotides agree with TRBD2. CDR1 and CDR2 (germline): MNHEY, SMNVEV (reference sequence). V lost 4 bases and J lost 5; bases outside the gene matches: 9. This CDR3 has 15 amino acids. This chain's CDR3 is CASSSGTRSLETQYF. DNA for the CDR3: TGTGCCAGCAGTTCAGGGACTAGGAGTTTGGAGACCCAGTACTTC.

V is TRBV19 and J is TRBJ2-7, with 9 nucleotides matching TRBD2. Trimming cost V 7 bases and J 4 bases; bases outside gene matches: 14. Germline CDR1 reads LNHDA; CDR2 reads SQIVND (reference sequence). The CDR3 is 16 amino acids. The CDR3 protein is CASIQGSGSFWYEQYF. The CDR3 DNA reads as TGTGCCAGTATCCAAGGTAGCGGGAGTTTCTGGTACGAGCAGTACTTC.

The chain couples TRBV27 to TRBJ1-2, with a possible D match to TRBD1 (6 bases). With 7 bases removed from V and 7 bases from J, the gap between germline ends came to 19 bases. The CDR3 has 14 amino acids. Per germline, CDR1 MNHEY and CDR2 SMNVEV (reference sequence). The CDR3 DNA sequence: TGTGCCAGCACTCCAAAGAGGGGGATCGGTGGCTACACCTTC. Encoded protein: CASTPKRGIGGYTF.

The gene calls are TRBV6-1 and TRBJ2-7; D may match TRBD1 or TRBD2 (5 bases each). This CDR3 has 14 residues. V was shortened by 7 bases and J by 1 base, with 14 bases between the two germline ends. Per the germline V gene, CDR1 is MNHNS and CDR2 is SASEGT. In DNA form, the CDR3 reads TGTGCCAGCAATTTCCGGGACGGGTCCTACGAGCAGTACTTC. Amino acids: CASNFRDGSYEQYF.

The chain is built from TRBV4-1 and TRBJ2-3, with D tentatively TRBD2 (6 bases). The CDR3 loop spans 14 amino acids. The ends were cut back, 2 bases at V and 2 bases at J, with 8 bases in the middle. Germline V gives CDR1 MGHRA, CDR2 YSYEKL. The CDR3 is CASSQPGDTDTQYF. In DNA, the CDR3 is TGCGCCAGCAGCCAACCGGGAGACACAGATACGCAGTATTTT.

The genes are TRBV28 and TRBJ1-1, with TRBD1 identical over 11 bases. The CDR3 consists of 17 residues. The V gene's germline CDR1 is MDHEN and CDR2 SYDVKM. After removal of 6 bases from V and 2 bases from J, the junction contained 11 bases not matched to a gene. The DNA of the CDR3 is TGTGCCAGCAGGGGGGACAGGGGGGACCGATTAAACACTGAAGCTTTCTTT. Translating gives CASRGDRGDRLNTEAFF.

The count of this clone is one. The sample has other DNA sequences that encode this CDR3 too. The chain recombines TRBV6-6 with TRBJ2-3, with a possible D match to TRBD2 (5 bases). The CDR3 covers 15 residues. V lost 0 bases and J lost 0, with 7 bases in between. CDR1 is MNHNY, CDR2 SVGAGI, per germline (reference sequence). In DNA, the CDR3 is TGTGCCAGCAGTTACTCCGCGGGTAGCACAGATACGCAGTATTTT. Its translation is CASSYSAGSTDTQYF.

The V gene is TRBV18, the J gene TRBJ2-6; 11 bases agree with TRBD1. The V gene's germline CDR1 is KGHSH and CDR2 LQKENI. The CDR3 is made up of 18 amino acids. The J segment lost 3 bases and the V segment lost 2 bases, leaving 6 bases of the junction unmatched. The CDR3 region has the DNA TGTGCCAGCTCACCATTTGGACAGGGGGCGCTTGGGGCCAACGTCCTGACTTTC. This gives the protein CASSPFGQGALGANVLTF.

The V and J genes are TRBV5-4 and TRBJ2-5; D uncertain. V lost 2 bases to trimming and J lost 5 bases, with 7 bases between them. Germline assignment: CDR1 SGHNT and CDR2 YYREEE (reference sequence). This CDR3 comprises 12 residues. CDR3 sequence: CASSFSAETQYF. The DNA of the CDR3 is TGTGCCAGCAGCTTCTCAGCCGAGACCCAGTACTTC.

The V call is TRBV29-1, the J call TRBJ2-1, with D unresolved. The CDR3 totals 14 residues. Trimming left V 4 bases short and J 4 bases short, with 14 bases between. Germline CDR1 SQVTM, CDR2 ANQGSEA. The CDR3 DNA reads as TGCAGCGTTGCTTCCGGAGACCTTTACAATGAGCAGTTCTTC. It translates to CSVASGDLYNEQFF.